A selection of T cell receptor beta chains follows, all from one sample in a study of blood T cells in healthy people across ages. TCRdb re-called the 5' RACE reads with MiXCR, one entry per CDR3 protein. The table shows some 1.8 million distinct CDR3 sequences, with around 40% occurring only once. The sample consisted of blood. Receptors were obtained from a human donor in good health. The CDR3 runs from the conserved cysteine through the conserved F or W. Rows give clone size only sometimes, using once, few, many, or a class for an expanded clone.

TRBV4-3	NA	NA	CACSQDLSQGTQYF
TRBV11-3	TRBJ2-3	NA	CAGSAYTGGDTQYF
TRBV3-1	TRBJ2-7	few	CASSQCKYF
TRBV29-1	TRBJ1-2	NA	CSVESGDIYGYTF
TRBV5-1	TRBJ1-5	NA	CASSLGQGLYQPQHF
TRBV6-6	TRBJ1-6	NA	CASSGTGVSPLHF
TRBV12-3/TRBV12-4	TRBJ2-1	NA	CASIAGTGGVSGNEQFF
TRBV6-1	TRBJ2-1	few	CASETTSGGEGNEQFF
TRBV20-1	TRBJ2-3	few	CSFRAFYSSTDTQYF
TRBV4-2	TRBJ1-1	NA	CAGSQDSGRGEAFF
TRBV6-1	TRBJ2-3	NA	CASCKSGALTDTQYF
TRBV7-9	TRBJ2-7	few	CASSLAEDSYEQYF
TRBV29-1	TRBJ1-1	NA	CSVEVGEGTEAFF
TRBV20-1	TRBJ1-2	few	CSAKTRQGDGYTF
TRBV12-3/TRBV12-4	TRBJ1-4	NA	CASSLHSGGGEKLFF
TRBV7-2	TRBJ1-1	many	CASSLGGVLTRDTEAFF
TRBV3-1	TRBJ2-1	NA	CASSSGQGRVLSYNEQFF
TRBV2	TRBJ2-4	NA	CASSPTQGALENMQYF
TRBV5-1	TRBJ2-7	few	CASSSVHPTYEQYF
TRBV7-2	TRBJ2-7	NA	CASSKTGAYEQYF
TRBV7-2	TRBJ2-7	NA	CASSSGTHLSYEQYF
TRBV15	TRBJ2-4	NA	CAASREQGYIQYF
TRBV20-1	TRBJ2-7	few	CSAIPTLALGEQYF
TRBV7-9	TRBJ2-1	NA	CASSLEGARNEQFF
TRBV29-1	TRBJ2-3	many	CSADGTDTQYF
TRBV5-1	TRBJ2-3	few	CASTKGGTDTQYF
TRBV24-1	TRBJ2-1	NA	CATSEAGPTHNEQFF
TRBV6-5	TRBJ1-1	once	CASSYHGTPTEAFF
TRBV18	TRBJ2-7	NA	CASSPYSRIGYEQYF
TRBV9	TRBJ2-5	few	CASSVAGTETQYF
TRBV5-6	TRBJ2-3	NA	CASSLSGGSRTDTQYF
TRBV29-1	TRBJ2-5	many	CSVEGGTVQETQYF
TRBV7-3	TRBJ1-2	NA	CASSYRAGDGYTF
TRBV20-1	TRBJ2-6	few	CSANPRRYFGANVLTF
TRBV20-1	TRBJ2-1	NA	CSATQDYRGEQFF
TRBV4-1	TRBJ2-3	NA	CASSQDPGLAFPDTQYF
TRBV12-3/TRBV12-4	TRBJ1-2	NA	CASSFGGPGYYGYTF
TRBV4-2	TRBJ1-2	NA	CANSQEPGTDTYGYTF
TRBV12-3/TRBV12-4	TRBJ1-4	NA	CATSRGPTGRAEKLFF
TRBV9	TRBJ2-7	NA	CASSAELTGQKGLQYF
TRBV19	TRBJ2-1	few	CASAPGRGIYNEQFF
TRBV5-1	TRBJ2-7	NA	CASSLELASPYEQYF
TRBV12-3/TRBV12-4	TRBJ1-2	few	CASSFAGVDGYTF
TRBV29-1	TRBJ2-3	few	CSVFGTDSTDTQYF
TRBV10-3	TRBJ2-1	NA	CAISDPASGETQFF
TRBV6-2/TRBV6-3	TRBJ2-1	NA	CASSWTGGSYNERFF
TRBV7-2	NA	few	CASSLGQGGPYNEQYF
TRBV20-1	TRBJ2-2	NA	CSAKGTSGNTGELFF
TRBV6-6	TRBJ2-3	NA	CASSYRTRDTQYF
TRBV20-1	TRBJ2-5	NA	CSASGIAGSGETQYF
TRBV12-3/TRBV12-4	TRBJ2-7	many	CASSTDLYEQYF
TRBV28	TRBJ2-7	few	CASISPGFYEQYF
TRBV10-3	TRBJ1-1	NA	CAISEYGSTNTEAFF
TRBV13	TRBJ1-1	NA	CASSAQPNTEAFF
TRBV20-1	TRBJ1-5	NA	CSARDTGSRNQPQHF
TRBV12-3/TRBV12-4	TRBJ2-7	NA	CASSYRPQSYNEQYF
TRBV12-3/TRBV12-4	TRBJ2-3	few	CASRTGNTQYF
TRBV29-1	TRBJ2-1	NA	CSADPGTAIYNEQFF
TRBV4-1	TRBJ2-4	NA	CASSQDGRQSKNIQYF
TRBV20-1	TRBJ1-2	NA	CSARPGETLAYGYTF